This T cell receptor (beta chain) is from a study of control samples from healthy donors and cancer patients. Some clones are missing from TCRdb's copy, which holds only in-frame ones; the method was immunoSEQ multiplex PCR. The repertoire holds about 120,000 clones, roughly 90% seen once, with 30% to 40% in the top ten. V was cut by 4 bases and J by 2 bases, with 16 bases left in between. Germline lookup yields CDR1 SGHDT and CDR2 YYEEEE. The CDR3 sequence is 15 residues long. The sample consisted of blood. V gene TRBV5-6 combines with J gene TRBJ2-7; D possibly corresponds to TRBD2 (6 bases). The TCR was taken from a man aged 50 or older in good health. The CDR3 DNA follows: TGTGCCAGCAGCCCATCAGGGAGGACGGCCTACGAGCAGTACTTC. Protein product: CASSPSGRTAYEQYF.